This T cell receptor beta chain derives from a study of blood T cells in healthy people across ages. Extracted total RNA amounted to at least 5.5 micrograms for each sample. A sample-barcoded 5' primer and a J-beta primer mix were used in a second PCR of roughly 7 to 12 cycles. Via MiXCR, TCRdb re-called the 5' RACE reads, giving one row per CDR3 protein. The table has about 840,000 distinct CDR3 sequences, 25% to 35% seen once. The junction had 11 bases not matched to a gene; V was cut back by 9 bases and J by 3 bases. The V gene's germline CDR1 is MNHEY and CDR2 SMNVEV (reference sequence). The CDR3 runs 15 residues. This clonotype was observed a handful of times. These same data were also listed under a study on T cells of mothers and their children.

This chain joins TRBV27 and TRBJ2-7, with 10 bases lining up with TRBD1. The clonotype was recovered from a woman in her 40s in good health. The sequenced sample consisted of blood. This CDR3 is CASGGTGAALYEQYF. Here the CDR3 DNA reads TGTGCCAGTGGAGGGACAGGGGCTGCTCTCTACGAGCAGTACTTC.